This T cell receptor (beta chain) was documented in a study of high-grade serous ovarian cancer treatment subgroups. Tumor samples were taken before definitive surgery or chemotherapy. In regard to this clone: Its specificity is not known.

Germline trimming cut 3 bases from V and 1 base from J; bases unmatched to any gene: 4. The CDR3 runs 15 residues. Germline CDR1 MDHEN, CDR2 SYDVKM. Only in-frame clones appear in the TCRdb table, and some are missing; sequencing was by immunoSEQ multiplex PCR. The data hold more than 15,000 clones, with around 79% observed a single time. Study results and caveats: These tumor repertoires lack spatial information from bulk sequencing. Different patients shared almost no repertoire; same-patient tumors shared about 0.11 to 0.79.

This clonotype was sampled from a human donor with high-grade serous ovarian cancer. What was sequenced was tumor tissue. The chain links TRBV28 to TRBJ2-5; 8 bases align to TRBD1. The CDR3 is CASSFQGAFQETQYF. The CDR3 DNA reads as TGTGCCAGCAGTTTCCAGGGGGCCTTCCAAGAGACCCAGTACTTC.